The source of this T cell receptor (beta chain) is a study of identical twins. TCRdb fed the 5' RACE reads into MiXCR, producing one record per CDR3 protein. The data show about 450,000 distinct CDR3 sequences, less than 20% seen once. The sample holds many counts of this clonotype. The CDR3 consists of 12 residues. The germline V gene has CDR1 DFQATT and CDR2 SNEGSKA (reference sequence). Trimming shortened V by 3 bases and J by 8 bases, and 11 bases separated the two germline ends. Sequencing was done on a sample of naive T cells sorted from blood. The chain combines TRBV20-1 with TRBJ2-4; D uncertain. The sequence was collected from a man in his fifties in good health. The CDR3 here is CSASKDLDIQYF. The CDR3 DNA sequence: TGCAGTGCTAGCAAGGACCTTGACATTCAGTACTTC.